This record looks at one TCR beta chain sequence and its context. This entry comes from a study of identical twins. TCRdb itself ran the 5' RACE reads through MiXCR, one entry per CDR3 protein. The profile shows 400,000 to 500,000 distinct CDR3 sequences, less than 20% of them singletons. The TCR was taken from a man aged 50 or older in good health. The material sequenced was naive T cells sorted from blood.

CDR3 residues: CASSPRTSGSLYNEQFF. CDR3 coding DNA: TGTGCCAGCAGCCCCCGGACTAGCGGGAGTCTCTACAATGAGCAGTTCTTC. This chain joins TRBV7-9 and TRBJ2-1, with TRBD2 identical over 13 bases. The trim removed 5 bases at V and 3 bases at J, leaving 7 bases unmatched. Germline V lookup: CDR1 SEHNR, CDR2 FQNEAQ (reference sequence). This CDR3 region has 17 residues. The entire variable domain, with the rest obtained from reference TRBV7-9 and TRBJ2-1, is as follows: DTGVSQNPRHKITKRGQNVTFRCDPISEHNRLYWYRQTLGQGPEFLTYFQNEAQLEKSRLLSDRFSAERPKGSFSTLEIQRTEQGDSAMYLCASSPRTSGSLYNEQFFGPGTRLTVL.